This TCR beta chain was sequenced during a study of CD8 T cells in Susac syndrome. The authors carried out high-throughput sequencing of TCR beta. They applied it to CD8+ and CD4+ T cells obtained from blood. RNA amounts of 0.5 to 1 ug underwent reverse transcription with random hexamers. TCR beta CDR3 was amplified by immunoSEQ covering 54 Vbeta and 13 Jbeta. Each CDR3 protein is one row after TCRdb ran MiXCR on the immunoSEQ multiplex PCR reads. Of more than 55,000 distinct CDR3 sequences in the sample, 96% were seen once. V shed 4 bases, J shed 6 bases, and the junction held 4 bases outside the gene matches. The V gene's germline CDR1 is LGHDT and CDR2 YNNKEL (reference sequence). This CDR3 region has 13 residues.

Sequenced material: CD4+ T cells from PBMCs. The chain combines TRBV3-1 with TRBJ2-7; TRBD1 matches at 9 bases. This receptor was obtained from a human donor with multiple sclerosis. For the CDR3, the DNA is TGTGCCAGCAGCCTACAGGGGGCCATCGAGCAGTACTTC. Amino acids: CASSLQGAIEQYF.